These 14 T cell receptor beta chains came from one sample sequenced in a study of a mutant IDH1 vaccine in newly diagnosed glioma. Generated by immunoSEQ multiplex PCR, the TCRdb table keeps only in-frame clones and is missing some. The sample consists of more than 55,000 clones, less than 85% of them appearing once. The sample's time point: week 11, during vaccination. Doses comprised 300 ug of mutant IDH1 20-mer peptide each, plus topical imiquimod. These receptors have no identified antigens. The sample was PBMCs, taken from a glioma patient whose treatment included an IDH1 peptide vaccine. These receptors all come from a man younger than 45 with glioma.

The chain employs TRBV28 and TRBJ1-5; 8 nucleotides line up with TRBD1. Germline CDR1 reads MDHEN; CDR2 reads SYDVKM. V dropped 8 bases and J dropped 0; count of bases not matched to a gene: 18. The CDR3 runs to 19 residues. The DNA of the CDR3 is TGTGCCAGCCTTTCGGTGGCAGGGGGCTTTGGGGGTAGCAATCAGCCCCAGCATTTT. Its protein product is CASLSVAGGFGGSNQPQHF.

This clone was observed once. The genes are TRBV19 and TRBJ2-1; 7 bases fit TRBD1. Losses at the gene ends were 1 base for V and 3 bases for J; bases not matched to a gene: 6. Germline lookup yields CDR1 LNHDA and CDR2 SQIVND (reference sequence). The CDR3 totals 16 residues. In DNA, the CDR3 is TGTGCCAGTAGTATAGGAAGCAGGGGGATCTACAATGAGCAGTTCTTC. It specifies CASSIGSRGIYNEQFF.

The J gene is TRBJ2-7, the V gene TRBV7-9; D unresolved. The CDR3 consists of 12 residues. In germline, CDR1 is SEHNR, CDR2 FQNEAQ (reference sequence). The V and J ends lost 11 bases and 0 bases respectively, with 11 bases between them. CDR3 in DNA: TGTGCCGCCTCGGCAGACTCCTACGAGCAGTACTTC. Its translation: CAASADSYEQYF.

This sequence joins TRBV18 and TRBJ1-4; D is unresolved. Trimming pared 0 bases from V and 4 bases from J, leaving 9 bases between. This CDR3 comprises 15 residues. Germline CDR1 is KGHSH and CDR2 is LQKENI. CDR3 sequence (DNA): TGTGCCAGCTCACCACCGGAAAGGGTTAATGAAAAACTGTTTTTT. It codes for CASSPPERVNEKLFF.

This clone was picked up a small number of times. The rearrangement links TRBV11-2 to TRBJ2-1, with TRBD1 matching over 10 bases. The CDR3 sequence is 15 residues long. The junction had 10 bases not matched to a gene; V was cut back by 5 bases and J by 9 bases. Looked up from germline, CDR1 is SGHAT and CDR2 is FQNNGV. The CDR3 spells CASSPGTGEGFEQFF. DNA of the CDR3: TGTGCCAGCAGCCCCGGGACAGGGGAGGGTTTTGAGCAGTTCTTC.

This chain joins TRBV6-1 and TRBJ2-3; D gene uncertain. V gave up 2 bases and J gave up 5 bases, with 20 bases separating them. The CDR3 covers 17 residues. The germline CDR1 and CDR2 sequences are MNHNS and SASEGT. The CDR3 protein is CASSEPHSSSDVDTQYF. The CDR3 nucleotides are TGTGCCAGCAGTGAACCCCACAGCTCTAGTGATGTAGATACGCAGTATTTT.

V is TRBV20-1 and J is TRBJ1-3; D unresolved. Germline values: CDR1 DFQATT, CDR2 SNEGSKA (reference sequence). The CDR3 loop spans 11 amino acids. V lost 6 bases to trimming and J lost 4 bases, with 7 bases between them. The chain's CDR3 is CSAPFGNTIYF. Written as DNA, the CDR3 is TGCAGTGCCCCTTTCGGAAACACCATATATTTT.

The rearrangement joins TRBV6-6 to TRBJ2-1; 7 nucleotides match TRBD1. The CDR3 spans 15 residues. Germline V lookup: CDR1 MNHNY, CDR2 SVGAGI (reference sequence). With V trimmed by 5 bases and J by 5 bases, 9 bases remained unmatched. CDR3 sequence reads: CASSHDRDRHNEQFF. Written as DNA, the CDR3 is TGTGCCAGCAGTCACGACCGGGACAGACACAATGAGCAGTTCTTC.

This sequence joins TRBV25-1 and TRBJ1-1; D gene unclear. Germline-derived CDR1 and CDR2 are MGHDK and SYGVNS. V dropped 2 bases and J dropped 5 bases, with 12 bases sitting between them. This CDR3 spans 14 amino acids. This CDR3 is CASSESWGATEAFF. DNA of the CDR3: TGTGCCAGCAGTGAAAGTTGGGGAGCTACTGAAGCTTTCTTT.

The chain has TRBV27 and TRBJ2-7, with 7 bases matching TRBD2. CDR1 MNHEY and CDR2 SMNVEV come from the germline V gene (reference sequence). This CDR3 spans 14 amino acids. J gave up 2 bases and V 5 bases, and 6 bases lay outside the gene matches. In nucleotides, the CDR3 is TGTGCCAGCAGTCCTCTAGCGGCTCCCTACGAGCAGTACTTC. It yields the protein CASSPLAAPYEQYF.

The chain combines TRBV10-3 with TRBJ1-6; TRBD1 is a possible D gene (6 bases). This CDR3 region has 16 residues. Looked up from germline, CDR1 is ENHRY and CDR2 is SYGVKD. The V and J ends lost 3 bases and 9 bases respectively, with 18 bases between them. The DNA for the CDR3 is TGTGCCATCAGTGAAAGCTTGGGGGGGCAAAGTTCACCCCTCCACTTT. Translated, it gives CAISESLGGQSSPLHF.

This clone has a handful of counts. The rearrangement uses TRBV4-2 and TRBJ1-2; TRBD1 is a possible D gene (6 bases). The germline V gene has CDR1 LGHNA and CDR2 YNFKEQ. V lost 6 bases and J lost 4, with 12 bases in between. CDR3 size: 13 residues. The CDR3 bases are TGTGCCAGCAGTCAAAGGACAGTCTATGGCTACACCTTC. Residues: CASSQRTVYGYTF.

Concerning this clone itself: Other nucleotide sequences in the sample specify the same CDR3. The chain has TRBV2 and TRBJ2-7; 8 bases align to TRBD1. Germline V lookup: CDR1 SNHLY, CDR2 FYNNEI. V dropped 9 bases and J dropped 1; count of bases not matched to a gene: 5. CDR3 length: 13 amino acids. CDR3 DNA: TGTGCCAGTATGACAGGGGAATCCTACGAGCAGTACTTC. Amino acid sequence: CASMTGESYEQYF.

The table lists this clone with a few counts. V usage is TRBV27 and J usage is TRBJ2-1, with no clear D. This CDR3 is 13 amino acids long. In germline, CDR1 is MNHEY, CDR2 SMNVEV (reference sequence). The ends were cut back, 5 bases at V and 6 bases at J, with 11 bases in the middle. The CDR3 DNA reads as TGTGCCAGCAGTATCCCAAGTCGCAATGAGCAGTTCTTC. This codes for CASSIPSRNEQFF.